The 18 T cell receptor beta chains in this list originate from one sample, sequenced in a study of CD8+ T cells in alopecia areata. cDNA prepared by RNA extraction and subsequent reverse transcription served as the template for sequencing. Some clones are missing from TCRdb's copy, which holds only in-frame ones; the method was immunoSEQ multiplex PCR. The repertoire holds fewer than 200,000 clones, 50% to 70% seen once, with over 12% in the top ten. The specimen comprised CD4+ T cells sorted from blood, sampled at week 0. The receptors shown here come from a human donor with alopecia areata.

This chain uses TRBV27 with TRBJ2-7; TRBD1 aligns across 11 bases. Germline CDR1 reads MNHEY; CDR2 reads SMNVEV (reference sequence). The CDR3 has 18 amino acids. With 6 bases clipped from V and 6 bases from J, the junction kept 19 bases outside the gene matches. CDR3 DNA: TGTGCCAGCAGAACCTCTGGGACAGGGGGTATCCCTGTCTCCGAGCAGTACTTC. The encoded protein is CASRTSGTGGIPVSEQYF.

V and J are TRBV5-1 and TRBJ1-2, with D tentatively TRBD1 (5 bases). This CDR3 contains 14 residues. Germline V CDR1 and CDR2: SGHRS, YFSETQ. V was trimmed by 0 bases and J by 8 bases, leaving 14 bases between them. CDR3 sequence: CASSLALTAGGYTF. In DNA form, the CDR3 reads TGCGCCAGCAGCTTGGCCTTGACAGCTGGGGGCTACACCTTC. The full variable domain, rest sourced from reference TRBV5-1 and TRBJ1-2, is KAGVTQTPRYLIKTRGQQVTLSCSPISGHRSVSWYQQTPGQGLQFLFEYFSETQRNKGNFPGRFSGRQFSNSRSEMNVSTLELGDSALYLCASSLALTAGGYTFGSGTRLTVV.

The gene calls are TRBV10-3 and TRBJ1-1; possibly TRBD1 for D (6 bases). CDR3 size: 16 residues. The V gene lost 2 bases and the J gene lost 1 base, with 14 bases spanning the gap. Germline CDR1 ENHRY, CDR2 SYGVKD. The CDR3 DNA reads as TGTGCCATCAGTGAGCCCCGACAGGATAGGAACACTGAAGCTTTCTTT. Its translation: CAISEPRQDRNTEAFF.

The rearrangement links TRBV4-2 to TRBJ1-2; D not certain. V was trimmed by 3 bases and J by 4 bases, leaving 9 bases between them. The germline V gene has CDR1 LGHNA and CDR2 YNFKEQ. This CDR3 region has 13 residues. The DNA for the CDR3 is TGTGCCAGCAGCCAGCGGGATTCCTATGGCTACACCTTC. It codes for CASSQRDSYGYTF.

This clone was seen only a few times. The CDR3 sequence is CASSLGQEAVETQYF. The CDR3 DNA follows: TGTGCCAGCAGCTTAGGGCAGGAGGCGGTAGAGACCCAGTACTTC. V gene TRBV7-9 combines with J gene TRBJ2-5, with a tentative D call TRBD2 (5 bases). CDR1 is SEHNR, CDR2 FQNEAQ, per germline (reference sequence). The CDR3 length is 15 residues. The V end lost 1 base, the J end lost 4 bases, and 13 bases lay between the germline ends.

This chain joins TRBV14 and TRBJ2-7, with 10 bases identical to TRBD1. V shed 1 base and J 5 bases; nucleotides not matched to a gene: 8. The germline gives CDR1 SGHDN, CDR2 FVKESK. The CDR3 loop spans 16 amino acids. DNA for the CDR3: TGTGCCAGCAGCCAAGTGTTTGGGACAGGGGTTAACGAGCAGTACTTC. Residues: CASSQVFGTGVNEQYF. Variable domain in full (rest from reference TRBV14 and TRBJ2-7): EAGVTQFPSHSVIEKGQTVTLRCDPISGHDNLYWYRRVMGKEIKFLLHFVKESKQDESGMPNNRFLAERTGGTYSTLKVQPAELEDSGVYFCASSQVFGTGVNEQYFGPGTRLTVT.

V gene TRBV29-1 combines with J gene TRBJ1-1; D may be TRBD1 (6 bases). CDR3 length equals 13 residues. The germline V gene encodes CDR1 SQVTM and CDR2 ANQGSEA. V was trimmed by 7 bases and J by 0 bases, leaving 12 bases between them. The CDR3 bases are TGCAGCGGGAAGGGGGTTATGAACACTGAAGCTTTCTTT. This codes for CSGKGVMNTEAFF.

The table lists this clone with a few counts. The chain uses TRBV30 and TRBJ1-2, with D possibly being TRBD1 (5 bases). CDR1 is GTSNPN and CDR2 is SVGIG in the germline V gene (reference sequence). This CDR3 is 14 amino acids long. Trimming took 0 bases from V and 3 from J, leaving 11 bases between them. The CDR3 DNA reads as TGTGCCTGGAGTGTATTCGGGGGTGACTATGGCTACACCTTC. Translated: CAWSVFGGDYGYTF.

The V gene is TRBV30, the J gene TRBJ1-1, with TRBD1 as a possible D gene (5 bases). Germline V gene sequence: CDR1 GTSNPN, CDR2 SVGIG (reference sequence). V was pared by 4 bases and J by 8 bases, with 14 bases between. The CDR3 contains 12 residues. CDR3 protein: CAWIPPGTEAFF. The CDR3 bases are TGTGCCTGGATCCCCCCGGGGACCGAAGCTTTCTTT.

The chain is built from TRBV5-1 and TRBJ1-1; D may be TRBD1 (5 bases). The CDR3 totals 17 residues. Trimming left V 2 bases short and J 1 base short, with 18 bases between. CDR1 and CDR2 (germline): SGHRS, YFSETQ. CDR3 residues: CASSFTPGLRGNTEAFF. As DNA, the CDR3 is TGCGCCAGCAGCTTTACACCAGGGCTTCGGGGGAACACTGAAGCTTTCTTT.

The J gene is TRBJ1-1, the V gene TRBV30; 8 bases align to TRBD1. The germline V gene encodes CDR1 GTSNPN and CDR2 SVGIG (reference sequence). After removal of 5 bases from V and 6 bases from J, the junction contained 8 bases not matched to a gene. The CDR3 spans 13 residues. The DNA of the CDR3 is TGTGCCTGGGAGACAGGGGAAAGAGCTGAAGCTTTCTTT. Translating gives CAWETGERAEAFF.

The CDR3 DNA reads as TGTGCCTGGAGTGGATCGGGGGGACAGGGGCGGACCGGGGAGCTGTTTTTT. As protein: CAWSGSGGQGRTGELFF. J is TRBJ2-2 and V is TRBV30; 10 bases are a match to TRBD1. With V trimmed by 1 base and J by 5 bases, 10 bases remained unmatched. The CDR3 extends over 17 amino acids. Germline V gene lookup returns CDR1 GTSNPN and CDR2 SVGIG (reference sequence).

This chain uses TRBV5-1 with TRBJ2-5; TRBD1 aligns across 8 bases. Germline assignment: CDR1 SGHRS and CDR2 YFSETQ. V gave up 4 bases and J gave up 5 bases; unmatched junction bases: 13. The CDR3 loop spans 16 amino acids. As DNA, the CDR3 is TGCGCCAGCAGCCCAAATCCCAGGGGGCAGGGTGAGACCCAGTACTTC. Translated: CASSPNPRGQGETQYF.

The chain uses TRBV29-1 and TRBJ1-1; TRBD1 aligns across 9 bases. This CDR3 region has 12 residues. The germline gives CDR1 SQVTM, CDR2 ANQGSEA. Trimming at V came to 7 bases and at J to 4 bases, leaving 4 bases not matched to a gene. CDR3 protein: CSALDRGTEAFF. The CDR3 region has the DNA TGCAGCGCCCTGGACAGGGGCACTGAAGCTTTCTTT.

This clone occurred a few times. V and J are TRBV29-1 and TRBJ1-1; maybe TRBD1 (5 bases). Germline CDR1 reads SQVTM; CDR2 reads ANQGSEA. The V end lost 6 bases, the J end lost 0 bases, and 11 bases lay between the germline ends. This CDR3 has 13 amino acids. The CDR3 spells CSVEGKLNTEAFF. CDR3 sequence (DNA): TGCAGCGTGGAGGGGAAATTGAACACTGAAGCTTTCTTT.

V and J are TRBV9 and TRBJ2-5; tentative D call: TRBD2 (5 bases). The CDR3 has 13 residues. The germline CDR1 and CDR2 sequences are SGDLS and YYNGEE. Trimming stripped 6 bases from V and 7 bases from J, with 16 bases between. The CDR3 is CASTGGGSGTQYF. In nucleotides, the CDR3 is TGTGCCAGCACCGGAGGAGGATCTGGGACCCAGTACTTC.

The chain is built from TRBV2 and TRBJ1-5, with TRBD1 identical over 9 bases. Per the germline V gene, CDR1 is SNHLY and CDR2 is FYNNEI. The junction had 10 bases not matched to a gene; V was cut back by 4 bases and J by 6 bases. The CDR3 runs to 16 residues. The CDR3 loop reads CASSVRGTGIGQPQHF. The DNA of the CDR3 is TGTGCCAGCAGTGTGAGGGGGACAGGGATCGGTCAGCCCCAGCATTTT.

This clone was counted between two and nine times. The chain recombines TRBV5-5 with TRBJ2-5, with 9 bases aligning to TRBD1. This CDR3 region has 15 residues. Germline trimming cut 6 bases from V and 5 bases from J; bases unmatched to any gene: 11. CDR1 is SGHKS, CDR2 YYEKEE, per germline (reference sequence). CDR3 amino acids: CASTMRTGDLETQYF. DNA for the CDR3: TGTGCCAGCACAATGAGGACAGGGGACCTGGAGACCCAGTACTTC.